This T cell receptor (beta chain) was identified during a study of Graves' ophthalmopathy and Graves' hyperthyroidism. On the study more broadly: Peripheral blood (taken before any treatment) was collected at initial diagnosis. Whole-study findings and limits: Most thyroid clonotypes with frequency above 0.001 were detected in blood too.

Moderate-to-severe activity, CAS ≥3, NOSPECS ≥4 and a duration under 3 months were seen in donors with ophthalmopathy. This CDR3 is 15 amino acids long. Trimming took off 5 bases at V and 2 bases at J, with 16 bases between the two ends. CDR1 LNHDA and CDR2 SQIVND come from the germline V gene (reference sequence). As the template, RNA transcripts were used to amplify TCR beta CDR3 regions. Following a first-round RT-PCR that used HTBI primers, a second-round multiplex PCR was carried out. MiXCR was run by TCRdb on the multiplex PCR reads, yielding one entry per CDR3 protein. The sample holds some 520,000 distinct CDR3 sequences, roughly an eighth seen once. On this clonotype: Its cognate antigen is unknown.

The rearrangement uses TRBV19 and TRBJ2-7; D remains unclear. The TCR originated in a woman aged 25-40 years with Graves' ophthalmopathy. The sample comprised blood. The CDR3 DNA follows: TGTGCCAGTAGTCCCCGGGCCCTGGGGACCTACGAGCAGTACTTC. Encoded protein: CASSPRALGTYEQYF.